Included here is one T cell receptor beta chain sequence, with context. Its antigen is as yet unknown. Per the germline V gene, CDR1 is DFQATT and CDR2 is SNEGSKA (reference sequence). With 3 bases removed from V and 2 bases from J, the gap between germline ends came to 17 bases. The CDR3 runs 15 residues. TCRdb fed the RT-PCR reads into MiXCR, producing one record per CDR3 protein. The sample includes approximately 680,000 distinct CDR3 sequences, about a sixth of them seen just once. This specimen comes from a study of response to subunit inactivated influenza vaccine. Notes on the study in general: It was the authors' suggestion that each seasonal influenza vaccination recruits few new T cells.

The origin of this receptor is a man aged 45-65 years who received an inactivated influenza vaccine. The rearrangement links TRBV20-1 to TRBJ2-7, with D unclear. Sequencing used PBMCs from blood, obtained 11 to 12 days after vaccination. The CDR3 spells CSASGPSGRTYEQYF. DNA of the CDR3: TGCAGTGCTAGTGGCCCCAGTGGCAGAACCTACGAGCAGTACTTC.